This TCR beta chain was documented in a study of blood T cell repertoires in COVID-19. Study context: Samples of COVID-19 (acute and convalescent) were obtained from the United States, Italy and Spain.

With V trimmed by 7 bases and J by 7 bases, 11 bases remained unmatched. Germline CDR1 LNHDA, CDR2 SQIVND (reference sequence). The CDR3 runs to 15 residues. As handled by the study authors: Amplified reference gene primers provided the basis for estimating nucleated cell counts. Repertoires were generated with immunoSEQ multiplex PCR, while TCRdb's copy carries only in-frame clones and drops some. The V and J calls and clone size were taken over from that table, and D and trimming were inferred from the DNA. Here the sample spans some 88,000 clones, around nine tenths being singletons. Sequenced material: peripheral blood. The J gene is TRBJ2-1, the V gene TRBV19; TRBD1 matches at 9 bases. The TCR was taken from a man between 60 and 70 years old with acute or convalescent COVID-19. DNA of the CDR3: TGTGCCAGTACCTCAGGACAGGGGAGAGGTAATGAGCAGTTCTTC. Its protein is CASTSGQGRGNEQFF.